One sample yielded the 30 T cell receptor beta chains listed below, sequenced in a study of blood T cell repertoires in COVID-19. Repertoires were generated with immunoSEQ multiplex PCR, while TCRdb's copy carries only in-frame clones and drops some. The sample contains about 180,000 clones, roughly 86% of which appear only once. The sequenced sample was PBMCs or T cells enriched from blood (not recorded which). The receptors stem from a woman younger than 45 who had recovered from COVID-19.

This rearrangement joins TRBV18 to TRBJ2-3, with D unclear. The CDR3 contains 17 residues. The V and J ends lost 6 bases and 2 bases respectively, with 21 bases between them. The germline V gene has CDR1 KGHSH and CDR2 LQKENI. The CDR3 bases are TGTGCCAGCTCCCCCACTACTTGGCGCGTAGACACAGATACGCAGTATTTT. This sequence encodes CASSPTTWRVDTDTQYF.

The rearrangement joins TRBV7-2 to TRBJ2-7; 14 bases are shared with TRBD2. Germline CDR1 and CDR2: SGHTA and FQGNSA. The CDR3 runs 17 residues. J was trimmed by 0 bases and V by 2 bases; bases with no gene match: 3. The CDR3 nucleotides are TGTGCCAGCAGCTTATTTGGGACTAGCGGGAGCTCCTACGAGCAGTACTTC. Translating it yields CASSLFGTSGSSYEQYF.

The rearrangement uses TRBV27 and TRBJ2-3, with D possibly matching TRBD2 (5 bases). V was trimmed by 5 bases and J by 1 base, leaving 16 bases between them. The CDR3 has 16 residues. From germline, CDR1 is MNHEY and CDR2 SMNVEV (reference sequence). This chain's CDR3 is CASSAFEGEGTDTQYF. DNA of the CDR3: TGTGCCAGCAGTGCCTTTGAGGGCGAGGGCACAGATACGCAGTATTTT.

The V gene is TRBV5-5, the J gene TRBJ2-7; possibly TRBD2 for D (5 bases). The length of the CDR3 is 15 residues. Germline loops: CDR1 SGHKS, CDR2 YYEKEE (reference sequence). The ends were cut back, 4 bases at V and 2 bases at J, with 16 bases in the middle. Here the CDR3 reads CASSPDERLTYEQYF. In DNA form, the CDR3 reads TGTGCCAGCAGCCCAGATGAGCGGTTAACCTACGAGCAGTACTTC.

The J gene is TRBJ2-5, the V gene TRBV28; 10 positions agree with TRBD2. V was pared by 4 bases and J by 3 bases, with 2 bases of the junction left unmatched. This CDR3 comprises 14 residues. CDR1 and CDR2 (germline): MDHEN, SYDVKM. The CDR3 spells CASSSGLAEETQYF. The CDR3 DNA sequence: TGTGCCAGCAGTTCCGGACTAGCGGAAGAGACCCAGTACTTC. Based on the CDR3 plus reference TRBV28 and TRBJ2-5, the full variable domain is DVKVTQSSRYLVKRTGEKVFLECVQDMDHENMFWYRQDPGLGLRLIYFSYDVKMKEKGDIPEGYSVSREKKERFSLILESASTNQTSMYLCASSSGLAEETQYFGPGTRLLVL.

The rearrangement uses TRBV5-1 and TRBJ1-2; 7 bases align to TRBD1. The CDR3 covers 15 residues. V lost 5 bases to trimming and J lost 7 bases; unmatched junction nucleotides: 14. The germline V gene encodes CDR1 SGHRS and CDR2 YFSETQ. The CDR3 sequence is CASRGTVGQGGGYTF. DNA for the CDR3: TGCGCCAGCAGGGGGACAGTTGGTCAGGGTGGTGGCTACACCTTC.

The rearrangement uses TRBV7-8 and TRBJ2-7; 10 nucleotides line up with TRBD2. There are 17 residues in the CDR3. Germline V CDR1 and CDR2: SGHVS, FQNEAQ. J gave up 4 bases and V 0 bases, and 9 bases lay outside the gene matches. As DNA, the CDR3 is TGTGCCAGCAGCTTAGCTATGTCGTCTAGCGGGAGTTACGAGCAGTACTTC. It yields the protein CASSLAMSSSGSYEQYF. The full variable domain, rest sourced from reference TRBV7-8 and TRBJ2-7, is GAGVSQSPRYKVAKRGQDVALRCDPISGHVSLFWYQQALGQGPEFLTYFQNEAQLDKSGLPSDRFFAERPEGSVSTLKIQRTQQEDSAVYLCASSLAMSSSGSYEQYFGPGTRLTVT.

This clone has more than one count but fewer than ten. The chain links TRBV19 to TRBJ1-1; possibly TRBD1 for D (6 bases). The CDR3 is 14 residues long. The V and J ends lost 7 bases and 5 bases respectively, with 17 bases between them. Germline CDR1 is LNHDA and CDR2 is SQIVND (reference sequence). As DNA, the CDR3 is TGTGCCAGTATTAACTTCAGGGGTGGAACTGAAGCTTTCTTT. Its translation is CASINFRGGTEAFF.

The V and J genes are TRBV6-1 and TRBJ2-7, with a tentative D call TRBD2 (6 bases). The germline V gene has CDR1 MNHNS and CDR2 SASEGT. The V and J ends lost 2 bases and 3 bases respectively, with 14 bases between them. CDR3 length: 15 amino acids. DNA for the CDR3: TGTGCCAGCAGTGAAAGGGCGGGATACGACTACGAGCAGTACTTC. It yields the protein CASSERAGYDYEQYF.

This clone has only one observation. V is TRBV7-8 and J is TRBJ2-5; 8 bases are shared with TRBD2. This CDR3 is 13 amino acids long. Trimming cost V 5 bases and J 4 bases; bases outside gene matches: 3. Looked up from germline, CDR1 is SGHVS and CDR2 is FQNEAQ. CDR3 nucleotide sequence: TGTGCCAGCAGCCCCAGCGGGAGAGAGACCCAGTACTTC. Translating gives CASSPSGRETQYF.

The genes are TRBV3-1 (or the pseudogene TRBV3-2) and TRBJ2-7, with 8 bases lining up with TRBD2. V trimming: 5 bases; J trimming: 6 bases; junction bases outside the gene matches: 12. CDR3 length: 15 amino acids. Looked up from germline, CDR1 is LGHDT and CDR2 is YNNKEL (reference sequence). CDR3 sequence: CASSVRGGVKGEQYF. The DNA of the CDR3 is TGTGCCAGCAGCGTCCGGGGGGGGGTTAAGGGCGAGCAGTACTTC.

CDR3 in DNA: TGTGCCAGCAGCCCCACACGGGGCTACGAGCAGTACTTC. It translates to CASSPTRGYEQYF. The J gene is TRBJ2-7, the V gene TRBV5-6; possibly TRBD2 for D (5 bases). CDR1 is SGHDT, CDR2 YYEEEE, per germline. CDR3 length equals 13 residues. V was cut by 4 bases and J by 3 bases, with 11 bases left in between.

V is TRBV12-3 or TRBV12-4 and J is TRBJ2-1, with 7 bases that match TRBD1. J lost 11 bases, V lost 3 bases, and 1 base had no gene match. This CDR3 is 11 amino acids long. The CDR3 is CASSLTGQQFF. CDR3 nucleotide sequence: TGTGCCAGCAGTTTGACAGGGCAGCAGTTCTTC.

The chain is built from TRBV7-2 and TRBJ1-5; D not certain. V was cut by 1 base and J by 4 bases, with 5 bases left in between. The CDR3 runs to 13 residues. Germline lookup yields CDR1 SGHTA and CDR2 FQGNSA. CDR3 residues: CASSLGVNQPQHF. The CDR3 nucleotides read TGTGCCAGCAGCTTAGGAGTAAATCAGCCCCAGCATTTT.

Here the CDR3 DNA reads TGTGCCAGCAGCCCCTCGGGCTCCTATAATTCACCCCTCCACTTT. Its protein is CASSPSGSYNSPLHF. J is TRBJ1-6 and V is TRBV7-9; D is uncertain. CDR1 is SEHNR and CDR2 is FQNEAQ in the germline V gene (reference sequence). V was pared by 5 bases and J by 0 bases, with 8 bases between. This CDR3 region has 15 residues.

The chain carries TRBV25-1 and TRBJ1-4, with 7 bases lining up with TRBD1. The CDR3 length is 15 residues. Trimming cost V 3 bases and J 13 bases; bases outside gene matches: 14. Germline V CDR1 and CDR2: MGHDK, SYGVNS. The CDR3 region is CASSDVRQGMLRLFF. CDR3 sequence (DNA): TGTGCCAGCAGTGACGTTCGACAGGGCATGCTTAGACTGTTTTTT.

The CDR3 DNA follows: TGTGCCAGCCTCAAACCGGGACAGGCGGAAGAGACCCAGTACTTC. Protein product: CASLKPGQAEETQYF. The genes are TRBV28 and TRBJ2-5; TRBD1 matches at 8 bases. Germline loops: CDR1 MDHEN, CDR2 SYDVKM. The CDR3 length is 15 residues. J lost 3 bases, V lost 8 bases, and 11 bases had no gene match.

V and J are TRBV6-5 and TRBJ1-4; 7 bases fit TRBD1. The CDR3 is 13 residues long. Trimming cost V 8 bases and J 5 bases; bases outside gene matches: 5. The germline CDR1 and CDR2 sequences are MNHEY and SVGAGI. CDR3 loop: CASRGQSNEKLFF. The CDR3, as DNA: TGTGCCAGCCGGGGACAGTCAAATGAAAAACTGTTTTTT.

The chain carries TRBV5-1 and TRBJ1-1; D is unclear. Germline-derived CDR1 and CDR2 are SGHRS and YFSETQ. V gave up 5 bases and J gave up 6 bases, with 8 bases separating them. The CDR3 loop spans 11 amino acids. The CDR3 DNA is TGCGCCAGCAGATACCGGGCTGAAGCTTTCTTT. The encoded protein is CASRYRAEAFF.

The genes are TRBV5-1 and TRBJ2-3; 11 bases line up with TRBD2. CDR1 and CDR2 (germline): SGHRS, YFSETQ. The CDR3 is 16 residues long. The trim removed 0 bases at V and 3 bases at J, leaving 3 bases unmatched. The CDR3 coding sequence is TGCGCCAGCAGCTTGGGTGCTAGCGGGAGGACAGATACGCAGTATTTT. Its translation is CASSLGASGRTDTQYF.

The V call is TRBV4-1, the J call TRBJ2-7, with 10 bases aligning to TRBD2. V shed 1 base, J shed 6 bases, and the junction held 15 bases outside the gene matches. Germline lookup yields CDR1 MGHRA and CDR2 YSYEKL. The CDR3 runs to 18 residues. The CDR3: CASSQVLPPSGGFCEQYF. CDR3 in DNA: TGCGCCAGCAGCCAAGTTCTTCCTCCTAGCGGGGGATTTTGCGAGCAGTACTTC.

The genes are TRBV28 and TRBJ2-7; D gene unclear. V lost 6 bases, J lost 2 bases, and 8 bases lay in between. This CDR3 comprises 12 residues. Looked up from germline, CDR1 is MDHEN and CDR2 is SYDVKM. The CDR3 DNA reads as TGTGCCAGCAGCCCCAGTCCCTACGAGCAGTACTTC. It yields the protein CASSPSPYEQYF.

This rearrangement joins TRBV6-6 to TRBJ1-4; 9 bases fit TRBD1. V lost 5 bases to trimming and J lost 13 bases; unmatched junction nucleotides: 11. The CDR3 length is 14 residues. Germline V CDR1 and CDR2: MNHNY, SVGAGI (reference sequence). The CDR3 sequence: CASSHRTGAFGLFF. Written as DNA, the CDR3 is TGTGCCAGCAGTCACCGGACAGGGGCCTTTGGACTGTTTTTT.

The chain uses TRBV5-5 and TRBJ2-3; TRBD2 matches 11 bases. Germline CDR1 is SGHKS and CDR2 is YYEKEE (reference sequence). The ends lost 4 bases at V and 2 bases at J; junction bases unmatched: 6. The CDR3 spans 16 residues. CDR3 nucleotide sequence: TGTGCCAGCAGCCCCACTAGCGGGAGAAACACAGATACGCAGTATTTT. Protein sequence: CASSPTSGRNTDTQYF.

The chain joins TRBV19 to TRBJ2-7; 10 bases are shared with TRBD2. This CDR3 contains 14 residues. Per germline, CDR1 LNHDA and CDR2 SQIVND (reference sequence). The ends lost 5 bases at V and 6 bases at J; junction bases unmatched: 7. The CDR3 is CASSPAGGPSEQYF. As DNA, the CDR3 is TGTGCCAGTAGTCCAGCGGGAGGGCCGTCCGAGCAGTACTTC.

The CDR3 sequence is CASTAISASEAFF. The CDR3 bases are TGTGCCAGCACTGCGATCTCCGCATCTGAAGCTTTCTTT. The V and J genes are TRBV6-5 and TRBJ1-1; D is undetermined. V lost 7 bases, J lost 6 bases, and 15 bases lay in between. The germline CDR1 and CDR2 sequences are MNHEY and SVGAGI. The CDR3 sequence is 13 residues long.

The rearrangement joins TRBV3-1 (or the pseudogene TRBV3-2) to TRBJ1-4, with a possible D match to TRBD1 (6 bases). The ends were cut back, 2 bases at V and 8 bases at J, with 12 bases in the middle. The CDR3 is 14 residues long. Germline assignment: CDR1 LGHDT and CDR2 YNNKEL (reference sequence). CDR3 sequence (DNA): TGTGCCAGCAGCCAACACAGGGAGAGCGAAAAACTGTTTTTT. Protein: CASSQHRESEKLFF.

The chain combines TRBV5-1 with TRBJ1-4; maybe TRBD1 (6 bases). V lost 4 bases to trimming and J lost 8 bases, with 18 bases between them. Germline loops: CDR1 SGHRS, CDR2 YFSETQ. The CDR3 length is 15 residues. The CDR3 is CASSPLGQGKEKLFF. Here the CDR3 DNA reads TGCGCCAGCAGCCCTCTCGGGCAGGGGAAGGAAAAACTGTTTTTT.

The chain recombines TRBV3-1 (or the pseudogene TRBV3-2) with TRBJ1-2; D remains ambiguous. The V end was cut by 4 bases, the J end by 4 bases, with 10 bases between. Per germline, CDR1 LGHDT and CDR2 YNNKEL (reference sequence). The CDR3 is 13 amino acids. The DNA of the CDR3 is TGTGCCAGCAGCCTCTCAGGTGGCTATGGCTACACCTTC. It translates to CASSLSGGYGYTF.

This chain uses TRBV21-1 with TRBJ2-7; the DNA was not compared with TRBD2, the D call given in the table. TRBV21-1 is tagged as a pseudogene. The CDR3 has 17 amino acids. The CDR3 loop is CASSKTERERCSYEQYF. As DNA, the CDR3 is TGTGCCAGCAGCAAAACAGAGCGGGAGAGGTGCTCCTACGAGCAGTACTTC.